This T cell receptor (beta chain) derives from a study of blood T cell repertoires in COVID-19. Study-wide background: Nucleic acid was either cDNA or gDNA, and it came from T cells, B-cell-depleted T cells, or PBMCs.

Sequenced by immunoSEQ multiplex PCR; TCRdb stores in-frame clones only, minus some. The sample lists about 260,000 clones; roughly 84% were seen once. CDR1 and CDR2 from the germline V gene are SGDLS and YYNGEE. The junction had 5 bases not matched to a gene; V was cut back by 0 bases and J by 4 bases. The CDR3 length is 16 residues. The chain joins TRBV9 to TRBJ2-1; 9 bases fit TRBD2. Source material: peripheral blood. The receptor's source is a woman in her 40s who had recovered from COVID-19. The CDR3 protein is CASSVGVAGVYNEQFF. CDR3 bases: TGTGCCAGCAGCGTAGGAGTAGCGGGGGTATACAATGAGCAGTTCTTC.